This record looks at one T cell receptor (beta chain) sequence and its context. Its target is not known. Germline lookup yields CDR1 DFQATT and CDR2 SNEGSKA (reference sequence). Trimming shortened V by 3 bases and J by 6 bases, and 18 bases separated the two germline ends. The CDR3 loop spans 15 amino acids. For the second PCR, which ran for about 7 to 11 cycles, a sample-barcoded 5' primer and a J-beta primer mix were used. Carrying 12 random nucleotides, a template-switch adaptor labeled each individual cDNA molecule. The yield of each sample was at least 3 million CDR3-containing paired-end reads. TCRdb fed the 5' RACE reads into MiXCR, producing one record per CDR3 protein. The repertoire consists of approximately 800,000 distinct CDR3 sequences, with roughly 60% occurring once and the leading ten covering about 27%. The data originate from a study of blood T cells in healthy people across ages.

Points from the study as a whole: What prevented conclusive comparison of naive and antigen-experienced cells was that PBMCs were unsorted.

Aged roughly 6 to 95, donors were systemically healthy Caucasians from Russia. The receptor was derived from a man aged 25-45 years in good health. The material sequenced was blood. The gene calls are TRBV20-1 and TRBJ2-1; D is possibly TRBD1 (6 bases). The CDR3 DNA reads as TGCAGTGCTAGCGGCTTTCGGGACATATTCAATGAGCAGTTCTTC. It codes for CSASGFRDIFNEQFF.